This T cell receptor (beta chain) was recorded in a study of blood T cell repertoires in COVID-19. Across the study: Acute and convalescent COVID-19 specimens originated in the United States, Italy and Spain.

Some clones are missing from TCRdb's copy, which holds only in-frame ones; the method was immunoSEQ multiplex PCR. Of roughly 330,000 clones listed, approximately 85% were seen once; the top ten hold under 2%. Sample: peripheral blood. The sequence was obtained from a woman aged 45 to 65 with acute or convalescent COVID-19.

The CDR3 is CSASLRLAGVDEQFF. The CDR3 DNA sequence: TGCAGTGCTAGTCTTCGTCTAGCGGGAGTCGATGAGCAGTTCTTC. V usage is TRBV20-1 and J usage is TRBJ2-1; 10 bases map to TRBD2. Germline CDR1 is DFQATT and CDR2 is SNEGSKA (reference sequence). The CDR3 contains 15 residues. With 3 bases clipped from V and 8 bases from J, the junction kept 10 bases outside the gene matches.